Following are 8 T cell receptor beta chains from one sample sequenced in a study of T cell changes during pregnancy in multiple sclerosis. Profiling relied on immunoSEQ multiplex PCR, and the TCRdb table lists in-frame clones only, not all of them. The sample includes tens of thousands of clones, roughly 90% seen only once; the top ten take 0.56%. Sequencing was performed on CD4+ T cells from peripheral blood mononuclear cells, taken before pregnancy. All receptors come from a female donor with multiple sclerosis, enrolled in a pregnancy study.

Concerning this clone: An end of the junction does not agree with germline; a read error may underlie this. The chain couples TRBV2 to TRBJ1-3, with D possibly matching TRBD1 (5 bases). Germline CDR1 and CDR2: SNHLY and FYNNEI. CDR3 length: 15 amino acids. The CDR3 bases are TGTGCCAGCAGTGAACTGGGGCTGATTGGAGACACCATATATTTT. Amino acids: CASSELGLIGDTIYF.

This clone appeared a few times. The sample contains more than one DNA sequence encoding this CDR3. This chain connects TRBV7-9 to TRBJ2-1; 9 bases align to TRBD2. CDR1 is SEHNR and CDR2 is FQNEAQ in the germline V gene (reference sequence). V shed 0 bases, J shed 4 bases, and the junction held 4 bases outside the gene matches. This CDR3 contains 16 residues. CDR3 region: CASSLALAGTYNEQFF. CDR3 nucleotides: TGTGCCAGCAGCTTAGCCCTAGCGGGGACTTACAATGAGCAGTTCTTC.

The chain is built from TRBV13 and TRBJ1-2; D is unclear. The CDR3 extends over 12 amino acids. Germline V gene lookup returns CDR1 PRHDT and CDR2 FYEKMQ (reference sequence). V lost 4 bases and J lost 7, with 10 bases in between. The CDR3 region has the DNA TGTGCCAGCAGCTCCCTGCGGGTTGGCTACACCTTC. Amino acid sequence: CASSSLRVGYTF.

V gene TRBV7-2 combines with J gene TRBJ1-3; no clear D. The germline V gene has CDR1 SGHTA and CDR2 FQGNSA. V was clipped by 1 base and J by 0 bases, with 7 bases between them. The CDR3 length is 15 residues. CDR3 loop: CASSLDGNSGNTIYF. CDR3 DNA: TGTGCCAGCAGCTTAGACGGGAACTCTGGAAACACCATATATTTT.

As DNA, the CDR3 is TGTGCCAGTAGTAGGGACAGGATTATGATTGGCTACACCTTC. Encoded protein: CASSRDRIMIGYTF. The rearrangement joins TRBV19 to TRBJ1-2; TRBD1 matches 8 bases. Looked up from germline, CDR1 is LNHDA and CDR2 is SQIVND (reference sequence). Unmatched junction bases numbered 8, after V lost 4 bases and J lost 7 bases. This CDR3 comprises 14 residues.

The chain uses TRBV30 and TRBJ1-4; tentative D call: TRBD1 (5 bases). The length of the CDR3 is 17 residues. Germline-derived CDR1 and CDR2 are GTSNPN and SVGIG (reference sequence). Trimming pared 5 bases from V and 0 bases from J, leaving 19 bases between. CDR3 amino acids: CAWGLRGDPATNEKLFF. CDR3 sequence (DNA): TGTGCCTGGGGATTACGGGGGGACCCAGCAACTAATGAAAAACTGTTTTTT.

A single count supports this clone. The chain carries TRBV5-6 and TRBJ2-3; 11 nucleotides line up with TRBD2. V was pared by 0 bases and J by 4 bases, with 4 bases of the junction left unmatched. CDR1 is SGHDT, CDR2 YYEEEE, per germline. The CDR3 extends over 16 amino acids. The CDR3 loop reads CASSLGSSGGPDTQYF. The CDR3 DNA is TGTGCCAGCAGCTTGGGTTCTAGCGGGGGGCCAGATACGCAGTATTTT.

This chain links TRBV5-6 with TRBJ1-6; TRBD1 is a possible D gene (5 bases). The CDR3 loop spans 13 amino acids. Germline lookup yields CDR1 SGHDT and CDR2 YYEEEE. The V and J ends lost 0 bases and 8 bases respectively, with 6 bases between them. CDR3 sequence reads: CASSLGQYSPLHF. The CDR3 DNA is TGTGCCAGCAGCTTGGGACAGTATTCACCCCTCCACTTT.